A single sample is the source of the 29 T cell receptor beta chains below, sequenced in a study of blood T cell repertoires in COVID-19. Measured with immunoSEQ multiplex PCR; TCRdb has only the in-frame clones, and not every one. The profile shows around 64,000 clones, roughly 90% of them singletons. The specimen sequenced was peripheral blood. These receptors originate from an elderly man in a cohort sampled during active COVID-19.

J is TRBJ2-3 and V is TRBV10-1; tentatively, D is TRBD1 (5 bases). In germline, CDR1 is WNHNN, CDR2 SYGVQD (reference sequence). The CDR3 extends over 13 amino acids. V lost 0 bases, J lost 6 bases, and 7 bases lay in between. The CDR3 bases are TGCGCCAGCAGTGAGTCGGGGCGCGATACGCAGTATTTT. Its protein product is CASSESGRDTQYF.

The chain is built from TRBV27 and TRBJ2-7; TRBD1 matches 8 bases. V dropped 5 bases and J dropped 3; count of bases not matched to a gene: 6. This CDR3 comprises 14 residues. Germline CDR1 MNHEY, CDR2 SMNVEV (reference sequence). The CDR3 DNA follows: TGTGCCAGCAGTCGGGGACAGGAGTACTACGAGCAGTACTTC. Translation gives CASSRGQEYYEQYF.

The chain recombines TRBV5-1 with TRBJ1-1; no firm D call. Germline CDR1 and CDR2: SGHRS and YFSETQ. Trimming stripped 3 bases from V and 4 bases from J, with 16 bases between. CDR3 length: 15 amino acids. This CDR3 is CASSSGPGVGTEAFF. The CDR3 nucleotides read TGCGCCAGCAGCTCGGGCCCCGGGGTCGGCACTGAAGCTTTCTTT.

The chain carries TRBV4-1 and TRBJ2-5; TRBD2 matches at 15 bases. Trimming at V came to 0 bases and at J to 4 bases, leaving 6 bases not matched to a gene. The CDR3 runs to 18 residues. Germline V gives CDR1 MGHRA, CDR2 YSYEKL. The CDR3 loop is CASSQDRTSGRARETQYF. CDR3 sequence (DNA): TGCGCCAGCAGCCAAGATCGGACTAGCGGGAGGGCCAGAGAGACCCAGTACTTC.

The chain carries TRBV7-6 and TRBJ2-3; TRBD1 aligns across 9 bases. CDR3 length equals 17 residues. After removal of 5 bases from V and 7 bases from J, the junction contained 16 bases not matched to a gene. Germline V lookup: CDR1 SGHVS, CDR2 FNYEAQ. CDR3 sequence: CASSLGTGRQRWNTQYF. The CDR3 nucleotides read TGTGCCAGCAGCCTCGGGACAGGGCGGCAGAGGTGGAATACGCAGTATTTT. The full variable domain, with the rest looked up from reference TRBV7-6 and TRBJ2-3, is GAGVSQSPRYKVTKRGQDVALRCDPISGHVSLYWYRQALGQGPEFLTYFNYEAQQDKSGLPNDRFSAERPEGSISTLTIQRTEQRDSAMYRCASSLGTGRQRWNTQYFGPGTRLTVL.

V usage is TRBV10-1 and J usage is TRBJ2-1; no firm D call. The V and J ends lost 0 bases and 8 bases respectively, with 11 bases between them. CDR3 size: 14 residues. Germline V gene data show CDR1 as WNHNN and CDR2 as SYGVQD (reference sequence). The CDR3 sequence is CASSESRSPHEQFF. The CDR3 DNA sequence: TGCGCCAGCAGTGAGTCGCGGAGTCCGCATGAGCAGTTCTTC.

The chain couples TRBV19 to TRBJ1-5; tentatively, D is TRBD1 (5 bases). In germline, CDR1 is LNHDA, CDR2 SQIVND (reference sequence). The length of the CDR3 is 14 residues. V dropped 9 bases and J dropped 0 bases, with 12 bases sitting between them. The CDR3, as DNA: TGTGCCAGCCTGACAGTTTATAGCAATCAGCCCCAGCATTTT. As protein: CASLTVYSNQPQHF.

The CDR3 nucleotides are TGCGCCAGCACCACTCTAGCGGGGGGCTACGAGCAGTACTTC. This translates into CASTTLAGGYEQYF. The chain joins TRBV5-1 to TRBJ2-7, with 11 bases fitting TRBD2. The CDR3 loop spans 14 amino acids. Per the germline V gene, CDR1 is SGHRS and CDR2 is YFSETQ. V lost 6 bases to trimming and J lost 3 bases; unmatched junction nucleotides: 5.

The chain employs TRBV2 and TRBJ1-5, with TRBD1 matching 9 bases. Germline V lookup: CDR1 SNHLY, CDR2 FYNNEI. CDR3 size: 15 residues. The ends lost 6 bases at V and 4 bases at J; junction bases unmatched: 7. CDR3 in DNA: TGTGCCAGCAGGAGTCCGGGACAGGGAAATCAGCCCCAGCATTTT. It specifies CASRSPGQGNQPQHF.

The chain couples TRBV4-1 to TRBJ2-1; 11 nucleotides line up with TRBD1. Losses at the gene ends were 4 bases for V and 5 bases for J; bases not matched to a gene: 4. CDR1 is MGHRA, CDR2 YSYEKL, per germline. The CDR3 covers 15 residues. This chain's CDR3 is CASSLGTGGNNEQFF. In nucleotides, the CDR3 is TGCGCCAGCAGCCTCGGGACAGGGGGTAACAATGAGCAGTTCTTC.

The chain has TRBV7-9 and TRBJ2-5; no firm D call. The CDR3 is 12 amino acids. The germline V gene encodes CDR1 SEHNR and CDR2 FQNEAQ (reference sequence). The germline V and J ends were trimmed by 5 bases and 1 base, with 5 bases remaining between them. This chain's CDR3 is CASSPIQETQYF. DNA of the CDR3: TGTGCCAGCAGCCCCATCCAAGAGACCCAGTACTTC.

This clone was counted once. The CDR3 region is CASSATEGLIAFF. The CDR3 bases are TGTGCCAGCAGCGCGACCGAGGGATTAATAGCTTTCTTT. The rearrangement joins TRBV7-9 to TRBJ1-1; no clear D. Per germline, CDR1 SEHNR and CDR2 FQNEAQ (reference sequence). CDR3 length: 13 amino acids. V lost 5 bases and J lost 10, with 17 bases in between.

This chain joins TRBV5-6 and TRBJ1-1, with 7 bases aligning to TRBD1. J lost 4 bases, V lost 5 bases, and 5 bases had no gene match. Germline CDR1 is SGHDT and CDR2 is YYEEEE. The CDR3 sequence is 13 residues long. CDR3 sequence (DNA): TGTGCCAGCAGTTTGACAGGGATCACTGAAGCTTTCTTT. This translates into CASSLTGITEAFF.

The rearrangement uses TRBV24-1 and TRBJ1-2, with 8 bases matching TRBD1. V shed 4 bases, J shed 5 bases, and the junction held 5 bases outside the gene matches. The CDR3 loop spans 14 amino acids. Looked up from germline, CDR1 is KGHDR and CDR2 is SFDVKD. The CDR3 region is CATSEPDRAYGYTF. CDR3 DNA sequence: TGTGCCACCAGTGAGCCGGACAGGGCGTATGGCTACACCTTC.

V and J are TRBV9 and TRBJ2-5; D gene unclear. This CDR3 has 12 residues. From germline, CDR1 is SGDLS and CDR2 YYNGEE. V shed 0 bases and J shed 3 bases, with 3 bases lying between them. CDR3 bases: TGTGCCAGCAGCGTAGCCGAAGAGACCCAGTACTTC. As protein: CASSVAEETQYF.

The rearrangement uses TRBV28 and TRBJ2-1, with 11 bases fitting TRBD1. The CDR3 is 16 residues long. Germline CDR1 MDHEN, CDR2 SYDVKM. Unmatched junction bases numbered 5, after V lost 5 bases and J lost 2 bases. The CDR3 reads CASSVRTGGAYNEQFF. CDR3 DNA sequence: TGTGCCAGCAGTGTAAGGACAGGGGGCGCCTACAATGAGCAGTTCTTC.

This sequence joins TRBV5-3 and TRBJ1-1; perhaps TRBD1 as D (5 bases). TRBV5-3 is labeled an ORF, and its function is uncertain. The germline V and J ends were trimmed by 6 bases and 0 bases, with 12 bases remaining between them. The CDR3 extends over 14 amino acids. The CDR3 DNA reads TGTGCCAGAACTCGGGGGTTGATGAACACTGAAGCTTTCTTT. Translated: CARTRGLMNTEAFF.

V is TRBV28 and J is TRBJ1-1; the match to TRBD1 covers 10 bases. Germline loops: CDR1 MDHEN, CDR2 SYDVKM. The CDR3 runs to 14 residues. After removal of 7 bases from V and 6 bases from J, the junction contained 8 bases not matched to a gene. CDR3 sequence (DNA): TGTGCCAGCAAAAGACAGGGGGCAGGCTCTGAAGCTTTCTTT. Translated, it gives CASKRQGAGSEAFF.

The chain uses TRBV9 and TRBJ2-5, with TRBD2 identical over 11 bases. CDR1 is SGDLS, CDR2 YYNGEE, per germline. With V trimmed by 4 bases and J by 4 bases, 3 bases remained unmatched. The CDR3 covers 14 residues. The CDR3 DNA follows: TGTGCCAGCAGCTCTACTAGCGGGAGAGAGACCCAGTACTTC. This sequence encodes CASSSTSGRETQYF.

The chain's CDR3 is CASSLVTYGYTF. The CDR3 DNA sequence: TGTGCCAGCAGCTTAGTAACTTATGGCTACACCTTC. The J gene is TRBJ1-2, the V gene TRBV7-9; D is undetermined. From germline, CDR1 is SEHNR and CDR2 FQNEAQ (reference sequence). The V gene lost 1 base and the J gene lost 5 bases, with 5 bases spanning the gap. The length of the CDR3 is 12 residues.

This sequence joins TRBV19 and TRBJ1-5; the D gene is possibly TRBD1 (6 bases). Trimming left V 7 bases short and J 0 bases short, with 19 bases between. Germline lookup yields CDR1 LNHDA and CDR2 SQIVND (reference sequence). The CDR3 sequence is 17 residues long. In nucleotides, the CDR3 is TGTGCCAGTAAAGGGACACCGGACCTTTATAGCAATCAGCCCCAGCATTTT. Residues: CASKGTPDLYSNQPQHF.

The V and J genes are TRBV7-2 and TRBJ1-4, with 8 bases lining up with TRBD1. CDR3 length: 15 amino acids. V gave up 1 base and J gave up 4 bases; unmatched junction bases: 2. In germline, CDR1 is SGHTA, CDR2 FQGNSA. The CDR3 reads CASSLGGQGNEKLFF. CDR3 bases: TGTGCCAGCAGCTTAGGTGGACAGGGTAATGAAAAACTGTTTTTT.

J is TRBJ1-4 and V is TRBV7-2; 7 nucleotides match TRBD1. From germline, CDR1 is SGHTA and CDR2 FQGNSA. Trimming at V came to 4 bases and at J to 8 bases, leaving 7 bases not matched to a gene. The CDR3 is 14 residues long. CDR3 in amino acids: CASSSTGVGEKLFF. The CDR3 DNA is TGTGCCAGCAGCTCCACAGGGGTCGGGGAAAAACTGTTTTTT.

The genes are TRBV9 and TRBJ2-7, with 13 positions matching TRBD2. V dropped 0 bases and J dropped 7; count of bases not matched to a gene: 4. Germline assignment: CDR1 SGDLS and CDR2 YYNGEE. The CDR3 spans 15 residues. As DNA, the CDR3 is TGTGCCAGCAGCGTAGGGACTAGCGGGAGCCCGGAGCAGTACTTC. Translating gives CASSVGTSGSPEQYF.

The V and J genes are TRBV2 and TRBJ1-6; 8 bases align to TRBD1. Germline V CDR1 and CDR2: SNHLY, FYNNEI. CDR3 length: 13 residues. Unmatched junction bases numbered 2, after V lost 4 bases and J lost 9 bases. The CDR3 DNA reads as TGTGCCAGCAGTGGGACAGGGCCTTCACCCCTCCACTTT. Encoded protein: CASSGTGPSPLHF.

The rearrangement uses TRBV19 and TRBJ2-7, with 7 bases lining up with TRBD1. Germline V gene lookup returns CDR1 LNHDA and CDR2 SQIVND (reference sequence). Losses at the gene ends were 5 bases for V and 0 bases for J; bases not matched to a gene: 10. The CDR3 totals 16 residues. Here the CDR3 reads CASSAEDRKSSYEQYF. The CDR3 nucleotides read TGTGCCAGTAGTGCCGAGGACAGGAAAAGCTCCTACGAGCAGTACTTC.

The V call is TRBV15, the J call TRBJ1-1, with 7 bases aligning to TRBD1. Looked up from germline, CDR1 is LNHNV and CDR2 is YYDKDF (reference sequence). The CDR3 sequence is 13 residues long. The V gene end was trimmed by 2 bases and the J gene end by 3 bases; junction bases not matched to a gene: 0. The CDR3 nucleotides are TGTGCCACCAGCAGACAGGGGGACACTGAAGCTTTCTTT. Its protein product is CATSRQGDTEAFF.

V and J are TRBV7-3 and TRBJ2-3; 8 positions match TRBD2. The CDR3 contains 16 residues. The junction had 8 bases not matched to a gene; V was cut back by 5 bases and J by 1 base. The germline CDR1 and CDR2 sequences are SGHTA and FQGTGA. For the CDR3, the DNA is TGTGCCAGCAGCCTAAGCGGGAGATGGGGCACAGATACGCAGTATTTT. This gives the protein CASSLSGRWGTDTQYF.

The gene calls are TRBV9 and TRBJ1-1, with TRBD1 matching over 8 bases. This CDR3 has 15 amino acids. Germline-derived CDR1 and CDR2 are SGDLS and YYNGEE. Trimming cost V 4 bases and J 3 bases; bases outside gene matches: 8. The DNA of the CDR3 is TGTGCCAGCAGCCCAAAGGGACAGGTTGACACTGAAGCTTTCTTT. This codes for CASSPKGQVDTEAFF.